This T cell receptor beta chain was obtained from a study of neoadjuvant anti-PD-1 for oral cavity cancer. Across the study: Patients without progression received a fourth nivolumab dose around day 43, then surgical resection on days 50-56. Study results and limitations: TCR analyses covered only three patients per response group.

No culture or expansion preceded analysis of these blood cells. For this clone: Its target is not known.

Blood libraries mostly used around 500 ng genomic DNA, six replicates each. Measured with immunoSEQ multiplex PCR; TCRdb has only the in-frame clones, and not every one. Seen here are some 14,000 clones, 62% observed once, and the top ten hold 2.4%. The source was PBMCs, collected before nivolumab (anti-PD-1) treatment. This receptor was identified in a person between 40 and 79 years old with oral cavity squamous cell carcinoma.

The chain's CDR3 is CSVGETGSYNEQFF. As DNA, the CDR3 is TGCAGCGTTGGGGAGACAGGGTCCTACAATGAGCAGTTCTTC. This chain uses TRBV29-1 with TRBJ2-1; 7 nucleotides line up with TRBD1. V gave up 4 bases and J gave up 1 base; unmatched junction bases: 4. The CDR3 loop spans 14 amino acids. Germline V gene sequence: CDR1 SQVTM, CDR2 ANQGSEA.